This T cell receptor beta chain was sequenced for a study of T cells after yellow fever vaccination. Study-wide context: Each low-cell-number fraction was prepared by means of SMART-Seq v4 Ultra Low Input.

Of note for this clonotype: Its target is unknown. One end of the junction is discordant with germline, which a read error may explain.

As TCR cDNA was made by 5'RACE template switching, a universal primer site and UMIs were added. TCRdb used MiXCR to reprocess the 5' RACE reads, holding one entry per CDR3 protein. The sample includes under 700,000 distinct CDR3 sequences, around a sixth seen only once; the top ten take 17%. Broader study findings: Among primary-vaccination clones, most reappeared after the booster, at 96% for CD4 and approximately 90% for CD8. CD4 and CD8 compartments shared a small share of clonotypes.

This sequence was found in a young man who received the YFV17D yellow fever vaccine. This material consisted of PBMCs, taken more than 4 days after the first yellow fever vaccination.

CDR3 sequence: CASGYRTSGGEGPHEQYF. The CDR3, as DNA: TGTGCCAGCGGTTACCGCACTAGCGGGGGGGAAGGACCCCACGAGCAGTACTTC. The V gene is TRBV6-2 or TRBV6-3, the J gene TRBJ2-7; TRBD2 aligns across 13 bases. This CDR3 comprises 18 residues. CDR1 is MNHEY and CDR2 is SVGEGT in the germline V gene.